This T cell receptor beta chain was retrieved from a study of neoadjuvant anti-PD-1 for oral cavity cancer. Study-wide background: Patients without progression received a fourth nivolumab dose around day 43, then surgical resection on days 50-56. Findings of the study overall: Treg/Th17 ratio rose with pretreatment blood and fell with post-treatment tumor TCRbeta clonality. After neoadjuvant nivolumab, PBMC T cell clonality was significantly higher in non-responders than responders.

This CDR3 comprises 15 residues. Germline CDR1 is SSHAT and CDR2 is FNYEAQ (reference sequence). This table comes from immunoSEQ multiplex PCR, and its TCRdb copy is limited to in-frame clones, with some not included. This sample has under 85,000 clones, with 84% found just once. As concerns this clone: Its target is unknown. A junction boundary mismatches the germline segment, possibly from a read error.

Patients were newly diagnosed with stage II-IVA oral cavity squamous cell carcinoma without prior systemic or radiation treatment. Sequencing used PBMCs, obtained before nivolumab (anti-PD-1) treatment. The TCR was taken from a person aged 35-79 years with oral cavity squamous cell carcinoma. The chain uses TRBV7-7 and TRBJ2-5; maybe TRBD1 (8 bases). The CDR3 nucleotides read TGTGCTAGCACTGGACAGGGAGGGCCGCAGGAGACCCAGTACTTC. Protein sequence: CASTGQGGPQETQYF.